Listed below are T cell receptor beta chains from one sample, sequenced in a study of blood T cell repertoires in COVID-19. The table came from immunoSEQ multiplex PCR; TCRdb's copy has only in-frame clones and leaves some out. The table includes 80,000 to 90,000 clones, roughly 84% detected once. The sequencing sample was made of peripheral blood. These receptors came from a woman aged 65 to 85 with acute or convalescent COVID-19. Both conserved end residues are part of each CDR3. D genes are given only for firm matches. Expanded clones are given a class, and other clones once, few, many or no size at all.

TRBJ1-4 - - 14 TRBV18 TGTGCCAGCTCACCACCGTCGCACAGTGAAAAACTGTTTTTT CASSPPSHSEKLFF
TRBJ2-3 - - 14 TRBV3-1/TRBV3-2 TGTGCCAGCAGCCAAGAACTAGTTGGCGTTACGCAGTATTTT CASSQELVGVTQYF
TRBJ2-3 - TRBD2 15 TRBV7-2 TGTGCCAGCAGCGTTAGCGGGTTGCGCACAGATACGCAGTATTTT CASSVSGLRTDTQYF
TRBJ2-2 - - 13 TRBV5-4 TGTGCCAGCAGCTTGGCAGGGGTCGGGGAGCTGTTTTTT CASSLAGVGELFF
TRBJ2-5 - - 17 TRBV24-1 TGTGCCACCAGTGATTTGCCTAAATTGGGACAACAAGAGACCCAGTACTTC CATSDLPKLGQQETQYF
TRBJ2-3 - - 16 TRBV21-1 TGTGCCAGCATCTTCTCCGGGACAGGGGGCTCAGATACGCAGTATTTT CASIFSGTGGSDTQYF
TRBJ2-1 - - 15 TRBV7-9 TGTGCCAGCAGCTTGGACAGCCACCTATACAATGAGCAGTTCTTC CASSLDSHLYNEQFF
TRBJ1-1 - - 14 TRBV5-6 TGTGCCAGCAGCCCGACAGTAACTTACACTGAAGCTTTCTTT CASSPTVTYTEAFF
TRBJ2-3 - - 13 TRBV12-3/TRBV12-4 TGTGCCAGCAGTTCAACTTATGAATATACGCAGTATTTT CASSSTYEYTQYF
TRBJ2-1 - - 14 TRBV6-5 TGTGCCAGCAAACGGACACAATCCTACAATGAGCAGTTCTTC CASKRTQSYNEQFF
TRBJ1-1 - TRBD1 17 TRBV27 TGTGCCAGCAGTATAGCGGACAGGATTCAGTTAGGTTGGAAAGCTTTCTTT CASSIADRIQLGWKAFF
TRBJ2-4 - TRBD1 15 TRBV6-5 TGTGCCAGCAGCGGGACAGGGGTCGGCAAAAACATTCAGTACTTC CASSGTGVGKNIQYF
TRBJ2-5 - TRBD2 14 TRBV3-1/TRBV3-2 TGTGCCAGCAGGGTCGGGGGGGGGCGGGAGACCCAGTACTTC CASRVGGGRETQYF
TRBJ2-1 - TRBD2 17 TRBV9 TGTGCCAGCAGCGTATCTAGCGGGAATACCGCCTACAATGAGCAGTTCTTC CASSVSSGNTAYNEQFF
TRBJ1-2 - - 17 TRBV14 TGTGCCAGCAGCCAAGATTGGTTTGCAGGGGTTGACTATGGCTACACCTTC CASSQDWFAGVDYGYTF
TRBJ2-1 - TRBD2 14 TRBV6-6 TGTGCCAGCCATAGCGGGCCTTCCTACAATGAGCAGTTCTTC CASHSGPSYNEQFF
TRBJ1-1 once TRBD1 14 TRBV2 TGTGCCAGCAGACCGGACAGGGTTGTCACTGAAGCTTTCTTT CASRPDRVVTEAFF
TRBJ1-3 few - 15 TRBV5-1 TGCGCCAGCAGTCCTACTGGAGATAGGGGAAACACCATATATTTT CASSPTGDRGNTIYF
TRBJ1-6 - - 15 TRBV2 TGTGCCAGCATTGGGTTGCGCGGGGGCAATTCACCCCTCCACTTT CASIGLRGGNSPLHF
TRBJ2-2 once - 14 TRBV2 TGTGCCAGCAGGGCGGAGGCGAACACCGGGGAGCTGTTTTTT CASRAEANTGELFF
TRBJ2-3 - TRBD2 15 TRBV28 TGTGCCAGCAGCGCTAGCGGGGGGGCCCTACATACGCAGTATTTT CASSASGGALHTQYF
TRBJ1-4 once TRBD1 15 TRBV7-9 TGTGCCAGCAGCTTTCGACAGGGGTGGGGCGAAAAACTGTTTTTT CASSFRQGWGEKLFF
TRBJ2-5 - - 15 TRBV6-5 TGTGCCAGCAGTTACTCGGGCAGGGTTGCGGAGACCCAGTACTTC CASSYSGRVAETQYF
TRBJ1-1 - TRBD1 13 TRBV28 TGTGCCAGCTTCGGACAGGGGGTCACTGAAGCTTTCTTT CASFGQGVTEAFF
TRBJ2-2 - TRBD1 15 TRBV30 TGTGCCTGGAGTGAGCAGGGGGCTAAGTCCGGGGAGCTGTTTTTT CAWSEQGAKSGELFF
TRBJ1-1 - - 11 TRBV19 TGTGCCACCCGAGGGAACACTGAAGCTTTCTTT CATRGNTEAFF
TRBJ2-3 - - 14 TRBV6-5 TGTGCCAGCAGCCCCGGGAGCGAGACAGATACGCAGTATTTT CASSPGSETDTQYF
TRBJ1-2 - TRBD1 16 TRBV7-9 TGTGCCAGCAGCCTTACCTTGACAGGGACTAACTATGGCTACACCTTC CASSLTLTGTNYGYTF
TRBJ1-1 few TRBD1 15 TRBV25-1 TGTGCCAGCAGTGAGATGGGGACAGGGGTCACTGAAGCTTTCTTT CASSEMGTGVTEAFF
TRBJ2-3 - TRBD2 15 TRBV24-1 TGTGCCACTATACAGACTAGCGGGGGGCCAGATACGCAGTATTTT CATIQTSGGPDTQYF
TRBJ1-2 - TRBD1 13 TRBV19 TGTGCCAGTAAACCGGGACAGGCCTATGGCTACACCTTC CASKPGQAYGYTF
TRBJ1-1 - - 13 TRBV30 TGTGCCTGGAGCCCCCAGGGGAACACTGAAGCTTTCTTT CAWSPQGNTEAFF
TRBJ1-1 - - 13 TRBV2 TGTGCCAGCAGTCTTACAGAGAACACTGAAGCTTTCTTT CASSLTENTEAFF
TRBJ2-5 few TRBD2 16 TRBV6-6 TGTGCCAGCAGTTATACCTTTAGCGGGGGGTCACAGACCCAGTACTTC CASSYTFSGGSQTQYF
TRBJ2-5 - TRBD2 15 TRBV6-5 TGTGCCAGCAGTCGGACTAGCGGGGACCAAGAGACCCAGTACTTC CASSRTSGDQETQYF
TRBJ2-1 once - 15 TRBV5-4 TGTGCCAGCAGCTCCCCGGGCGGGACGAACAATGAGCAGTTCTTC CASSSPGGTNNEQFF
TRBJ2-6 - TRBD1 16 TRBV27 TGTGCCAGCAGTCGCGGACAGGGGTCTGGGGCCAACGTCCTGACTTTC CASSRGQGSGANVLTF
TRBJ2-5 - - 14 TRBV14 TGTGCCAGCAGCCCTGGTGGACACCTAGAGACCCAGTACTTC CASSPGGHLETQYF
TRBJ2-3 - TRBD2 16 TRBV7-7 TGTGCCAGCAGCTTAGGACTAGCGGGGATTGGGGATACGCAGTATTTT CASSLGLAGIGDTQYF
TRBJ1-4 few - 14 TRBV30 TGTGCCTGGAGGAGGGGAGGGCCATTCGAAAAACTGTTTTTT CAWRRGGPFEKLFF
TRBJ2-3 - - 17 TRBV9 TGTGCCAGCAGCGCCGACATTGGGGCTGGTAGTACAGATACGCAGTATTTT CASSADIGAGSTDTQYF
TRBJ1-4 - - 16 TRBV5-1 TGCGCCAGCAGCGACCCTTCCGGGGAACTTAATGAAAAACTGTTTTTT CASSDPSGELNEKLFF
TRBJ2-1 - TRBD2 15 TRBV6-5 TGTGCCAGCAGGCCCGGGACTAGCGGGGCGGGTGAGCAGCTCTTC CASRPGTSGAGEQLF
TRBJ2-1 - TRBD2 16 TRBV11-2 TGTGCCAGCAGCTTCGGGCGGGAGTACTCCTACAATGAGCAGTTCTTC CASSFGREYSYNEQFF
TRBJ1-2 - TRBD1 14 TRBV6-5 TGTGCCAGCAGTAGTGACAGGGGCCTAGGAGGCTACACCTTC CASSSDRGLGGYTF
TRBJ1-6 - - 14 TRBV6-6 TGTGCCAGCAGTTTAGACAGGTCCCACTCACCCCTCCACTTT CASSLDRSHSPLHF
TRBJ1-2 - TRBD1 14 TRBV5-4 TGTGCCAGCAGCCCAGGGACAGGGAGTAGGGGCTACACCTTC CASSPGTGSRGYTF
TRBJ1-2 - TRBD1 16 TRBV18 TGTGCCAGCTCACCACCGAGGGACAGATCAATCTATGGCTACACCTTC CASSPPRDRSIYGYTF